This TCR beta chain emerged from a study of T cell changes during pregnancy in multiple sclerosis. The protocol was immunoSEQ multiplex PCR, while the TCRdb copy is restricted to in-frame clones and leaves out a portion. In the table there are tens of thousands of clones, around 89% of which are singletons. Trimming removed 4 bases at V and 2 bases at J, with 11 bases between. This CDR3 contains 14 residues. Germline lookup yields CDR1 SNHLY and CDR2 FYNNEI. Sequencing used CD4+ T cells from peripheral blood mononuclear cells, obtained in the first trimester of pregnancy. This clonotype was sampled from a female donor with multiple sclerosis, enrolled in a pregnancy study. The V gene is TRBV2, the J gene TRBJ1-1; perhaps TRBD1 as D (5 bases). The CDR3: CASSVRQGNTEAFF. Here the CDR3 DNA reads TGTGCCAGCAGTGTAAGGCAGGGCAACACTGAAGCTTTCTTT. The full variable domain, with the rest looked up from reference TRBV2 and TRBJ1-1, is EPEVTQTPSHQVTQMGQEVILRCVPISNHLYFYWYRQILGQKVEFLVSFYNNEISEKSEIFDDQFSVERPDGSNFTLKIRSTKLEDSAMYFCASSVRQGNTEAFFGQGTRLTVV.